Only a few counts were recorded for the clone carrying this T cell receptor beta chain. Its specificity is unknown. MiXCR, applied by TCRdb to the 5' RACE reads, yields one record per CDR3 protein. This sample has 400,000 to 500,000 distinct CDR3 sequences, with around a sixth found just once. This sample is part of a study of identical twins. Points from the study as a whole: In beta out-of-frame sequences, the excess sharing between twins was weaker.

The germline V and J ends were trimmed by 2 bases and 2 bases, with 9 bases remaining between them. Germline V CDR1 and CDR2: MNHEY, SVGEGT. The CDR3 is 14 residues long. The chain employs TRBV6-2 or TRBV6-3 and TRBJ1-1; D unresolved. The sequence was collected from a man aged 50-60 years in good health. The sequenced sample was naive T cells sorted from blood. The DNA for the CDR3 is TGTGCCAGCAGTTACCTGGGGAAAAACACTGAAGCTTTCTTT. Protein: CASSYLGKNTEAFF.